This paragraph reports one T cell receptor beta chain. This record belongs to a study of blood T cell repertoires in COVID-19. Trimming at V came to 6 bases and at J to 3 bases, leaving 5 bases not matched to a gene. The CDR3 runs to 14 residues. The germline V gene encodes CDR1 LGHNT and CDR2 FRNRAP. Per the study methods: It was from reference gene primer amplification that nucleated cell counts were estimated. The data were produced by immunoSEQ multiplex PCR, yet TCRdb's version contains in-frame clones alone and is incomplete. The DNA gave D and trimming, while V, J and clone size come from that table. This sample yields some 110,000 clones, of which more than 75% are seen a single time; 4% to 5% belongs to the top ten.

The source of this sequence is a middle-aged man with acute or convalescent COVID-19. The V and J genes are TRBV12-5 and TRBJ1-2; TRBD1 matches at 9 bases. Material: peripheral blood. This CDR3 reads CASGRGQGHYGYTF. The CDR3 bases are TGTGCTAGTGGAAGGGGACAGGGCCACTATGGCTACACCTTC.